Following are 14 T cell receptor beta chains from one sample sequenced in a study of shared clonotypes between healthy human individuals. The assay was immunoSEQ multiplex PCR, and TCRdb's table has in-frame clones only and misses some. Seen here are hundreds of thousands of clones, 70% to 75% observed once, and the top ten hold more than 9%. Sequenced sample: memory CD4+ T cells sorted from blood. Subset here: CD45RA-negative fraction. The receptor source for this set is a young man in good health.

The chain couples TRBV5-1 to TRBJ2-5, with D unclear. Germline values: CDR1 SGHRS, CDR2 YFSETQ. V was trimmed by 0 bases and J by 1 base, leaving 10 bases between them. The CDR3 is 15 amino acids. Written as DNA, the CDR3 is TGCGCCAGCAGCTTGGTTACGGGTCTCCAAGAGACCCAGTACTTC. It codes for CASSLVTGLQETQYF.

The chain recombines TRBV6-5 with TRBJ2-7, with D unclear. Germline CDR1 is MNHEY and CDR2 is SVGAGI. Trimming removed 2 bases from V and 1 base from J, with 6 bases in between. The CDR3 spans 13 residues. CDR3 protein: CASSYGISYEQYF. The CDR3, as DNA: TGTGCCAGCAGTTACGGCATTTCCTACGAGCAGTACTTC.

This clone was recorded only once. This chain joins TRBV10-2 and TRBJ1-1; 9 nucleotides match TRBD1. J lost 9 bases, V lost 7 bases, and 6 bases had no gene match. CDR3 length: 12 amino acids. Germline assignment: CDR1 WSHSY and CDR2 SAAADI. CDR3 region: CASTPGQGQAFF. The DNA for the CDR3 is TGCGCCAGCACCCCGGGACAGGGCCAAGCTTTCTTT.

The CDR3 DNA is TGTGCCAGCAGTGCAGGGGGTCCAATCGATCAGCCCCAGCATTTT. Translating gives CASSAGGPIDQPQHF. The rearrangement links TRBV6-6 to TRBJ1-5; 7 bases line up with TRBD1. Germline V gene lookup returns CDR1 MNHNY and CDR2 SVGAGI (reference sequence). Trimming cost V 5 bases and J 5 bases; bases outside gene matches: 9. This CDR3 comprises 15 residues.

J is TRBJ2-2 and V is TRBV2, with 7 positions matching TRBD2. The junction had 2 bases not matched to a gene; V was cut back by 4 bases and J by 0 bases. CDR3 length: 15 residues. Germline CDR1 reads SNHLY; CDR2 reads FYNNEI. In DNA form, the CDR3 reads TGTGCCAGCAGTGCCAGCGGGGCGAACACCGGGGAGCTGTTTTTT. This encodes CASSASGANTGELFF.

This clone was counted a single time. J is TRBJ1-1 and V is TRBV6-4; D is perhaps TRBD1 (6 bases). CDR1 is MRHNA, CDR2 SNTAGT, per germline. The CDR3 has 13 amino acids. Deletions cut 6 bases from V and 4 bases from J, with 12 bases between. Here the CDR3 DNA reads TGTGCCAGCAGAAATCAGGGGTCCACTGAAGCTTTCTTT. Protein product: CASRNQGSTEAFF.

The chain recombines TRBV2 with TRBJ1-5; D is uncertain. V shed 10 bases and J shed 0 bases, with 7 bases lying between them. CDR1 is SNHLY and CDR2 is FYNNEI in the germline V gene. The CDR3 consists of 12 residues. This chain's CDR3 is CATRYSNQPQHF. The DNA for the CDR3 is TGTGCCACCCGTTATAGCAATCAGCCCCAGCATTTT.

This chain joins TRBV11-2 and TRBJ1-3; D remains ambiguous. Trimming cost V 5 bases and J 0 bases, with 11 bases left between them. Germline V gene data show CDR1 as SGHAT and CDR2 as FQNNGV. This CDR3 is built from 15 residues. CDR3 in amino acids: CASSPDTSSGNTIYF. For the CDR3, the DNA is TGTGCCAGCAGCCCCGACACCAGCTCTGGAAACACCATATATTTT.

As concerns this clone: Additional DNA sequences in this sample encode the identical CDR3. The genes are TRBV29-1 and TRBJ1-5; D not certain. The germline V and J ends were trimmed by 4 bases and 4 bases, with 8 bases remaining between them. Germline-derived CDR1 and CDR2 are SQVTM and ANQGSEA. This CDR3 has 12 residues. For the CDR3, the DNA is TGCAGCGTTGGAGGGATAAATCAGCCCCAGCATTTT. This sequence encodes CSVGGINQPQHF.

This sequence joins TRBV11-3 and TRBJ2-5; TRBD1 aligns across 9 bases. The CDR3 is made up of 15 amino acids. Germline CDR1 and CDR2: SGHNT and YENEEA. The V and J ends lost 4 bases and 3 bases, in that order; junction bases with no gene match: 6. The CDR3 region is CASSWGQGLEETQYF. CDR3 DNA sequence: TGTGCCAGCAGCTGGGGACAGGGTCTCGAAGAGACCCAGTACTTC.

The chain links TRBV5-1 to TRBJ2-5; D possibly corresponds to TRBD2 (6 bases). The V end lost 0 bases, the J end lost 5 bases, and 14 bases lay between the germline ends. The CDR3 is made up of 15 amino acids. Per the germline V gene, CDR1 is SGHRS and CDR2 is YFSETQ. CDR3 sequence reads: CASSLAGQAGETQYF. The CDR3 nucleotides are TGCGCCAGCAGCTTGGCCGGGCAGGCGGGGGAGACCCAGTACTTC.

The chain has TRBV10-3 and TRBJ2-3, with TRBD1 matching over 11 bases. The junction had 8 bases not matched to a gene; V was cut back by 5 bases and J by 4 bases. Germline V CDR1 and CDR2: ENHRY, SYGVKD. This CDR3 region has 16 residues. The CDR3 nucleotides read TGTGCCATCAGTAGAGGGACAGGGGGTCGCGCAGATACGCAGTATTTT. Its protein product is CAISRGTGGRADTQYF.

This chain connects TRBV28 to TRBJ1-5, with TRBD1 as a possible D gene (5 bases). Germline-derived CDR1 and CDR2 are MDHEN and SYDVKM. Between the trimmed V and J ends, which lost 6 bases and 2 bases, there was a span of 17 bases. This CDR3 spans 16 amino acids. CDR3 amino acids: CASRPGTLGGNQPQHF. For the CDR3, the DNA is TGTGCCAGCAGACCCGGGACCTTAGGAGGCAATCAGCCCCAGCATTTT.

The chain links TRBV7-9 to TRBJ2-7; D is unresolved. The V and J ends lost 5 bases and 2 bases respectively, with 16 bases between them. CDR3 length: 15 residues. Germline V CDR1 and CDR2: SEHNR, FQNEAQ (reference sequence). CDR3 loop: CASSPSRGAPYEQYF. CDR3 in DNA: TGTGCCAGCAGCCCTTCGAGAGGTGCTCCCTACGAGCAGTACTTC. Full variable domain (outside the CDR3, taken from reference TRBV7-9 and TRBJ2-7): DTGVSQNPRHKITKRGQNVTFRCDPISEHNRLYWYRQTLGQGPEFLTYFQNEAQLEKSRLLSDRFSAERPKGSFSTLEIQRTEQGDSAMYLCASSPSRGAPYEQYFGPGTRLTVT.